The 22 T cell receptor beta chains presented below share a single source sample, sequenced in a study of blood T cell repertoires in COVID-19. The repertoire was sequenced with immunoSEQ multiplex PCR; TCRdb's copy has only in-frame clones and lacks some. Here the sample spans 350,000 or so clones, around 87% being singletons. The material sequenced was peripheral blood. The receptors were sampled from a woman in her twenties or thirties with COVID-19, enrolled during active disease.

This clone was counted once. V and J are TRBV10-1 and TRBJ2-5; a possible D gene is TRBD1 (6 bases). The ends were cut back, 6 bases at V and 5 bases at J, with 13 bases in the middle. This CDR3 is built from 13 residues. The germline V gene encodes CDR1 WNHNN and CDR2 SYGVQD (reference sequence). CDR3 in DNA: TGCGCCAGCAGAACTACAGGGTGGGAGACCCAGTACTTC. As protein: CASRTTGWETQYF.

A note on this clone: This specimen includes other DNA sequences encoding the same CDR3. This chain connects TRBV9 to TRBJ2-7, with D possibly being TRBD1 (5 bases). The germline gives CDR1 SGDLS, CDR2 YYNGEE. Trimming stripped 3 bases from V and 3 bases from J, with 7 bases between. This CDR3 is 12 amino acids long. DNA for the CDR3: TGTGCCAGCAGCGGAGACAGCTACGAGCAGTACTTC. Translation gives CASSGDSYEQYF.

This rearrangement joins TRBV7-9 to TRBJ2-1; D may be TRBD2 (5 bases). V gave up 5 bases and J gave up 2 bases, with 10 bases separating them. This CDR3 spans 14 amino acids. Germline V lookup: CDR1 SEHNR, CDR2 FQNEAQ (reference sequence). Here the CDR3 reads CASSIPGTYNEQFF. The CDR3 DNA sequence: TGTGCCAGCAGCATCCCCGGGACCTACAATGAGCAGTTCTTC.

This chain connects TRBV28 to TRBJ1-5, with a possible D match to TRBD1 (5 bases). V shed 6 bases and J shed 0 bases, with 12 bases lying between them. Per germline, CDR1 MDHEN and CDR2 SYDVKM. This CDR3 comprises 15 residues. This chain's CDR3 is CASRLGGVSNQPQHF. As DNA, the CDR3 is TGTGCCAGCAGATTAGGAGGGGTTAGCAATCAGCCCCAGCATTTT.

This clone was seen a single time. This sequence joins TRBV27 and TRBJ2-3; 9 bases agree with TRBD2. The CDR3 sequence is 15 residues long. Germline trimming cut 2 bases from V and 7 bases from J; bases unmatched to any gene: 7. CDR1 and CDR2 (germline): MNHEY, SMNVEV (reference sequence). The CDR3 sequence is CASSLGGGVRYTQYF. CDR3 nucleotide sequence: TGTGCCAGCAGTTTAGGCGGGGGGGTTCGATATACGCAGTATTTT.

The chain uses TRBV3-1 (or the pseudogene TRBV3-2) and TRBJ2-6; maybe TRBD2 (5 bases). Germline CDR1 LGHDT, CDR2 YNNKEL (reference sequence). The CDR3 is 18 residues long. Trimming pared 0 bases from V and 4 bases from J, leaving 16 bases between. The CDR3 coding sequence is TGTGCCAGCAGCCAAGATCTTGTGGGAGTAGCCGGGGCCAACGTCCTGACTTTC. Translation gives CASSQDLVGVAGANVLTF.

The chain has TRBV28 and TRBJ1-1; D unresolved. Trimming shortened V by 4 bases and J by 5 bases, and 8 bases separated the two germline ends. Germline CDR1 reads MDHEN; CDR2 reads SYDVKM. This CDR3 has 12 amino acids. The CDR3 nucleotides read TGTGCCAGCAGTTCCCTCCCGACTGAAGCTTTCTTT. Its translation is CASSSLPTEAFF. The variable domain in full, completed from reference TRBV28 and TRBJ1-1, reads DVKVTQSSRYLVKRTGEKVFLECVQDMDHENMFWYRQDPGLGLRLIYFSYDVKMKEKGDIPEGYSVSREKKERFSLILESASTNQTSMYLCASSSLPTEAFFGQGTRLTVV.

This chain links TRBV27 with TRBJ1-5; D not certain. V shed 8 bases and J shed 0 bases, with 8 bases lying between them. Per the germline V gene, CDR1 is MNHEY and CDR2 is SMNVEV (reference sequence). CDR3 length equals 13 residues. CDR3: CASGLYSNQPQHF. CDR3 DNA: TGTGCCAGCGGACTTTATAGCAATCAGCCCCAGCATTTT.

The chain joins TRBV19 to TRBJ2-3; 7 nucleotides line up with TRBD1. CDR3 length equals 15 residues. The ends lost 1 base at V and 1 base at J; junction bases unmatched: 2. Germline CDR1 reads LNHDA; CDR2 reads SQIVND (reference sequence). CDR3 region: CASSIGDSRTDTQYF. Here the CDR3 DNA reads TGTGCCAGTAGTATAGGGGACAGCCGCACAGATACGCAGTATTTT.

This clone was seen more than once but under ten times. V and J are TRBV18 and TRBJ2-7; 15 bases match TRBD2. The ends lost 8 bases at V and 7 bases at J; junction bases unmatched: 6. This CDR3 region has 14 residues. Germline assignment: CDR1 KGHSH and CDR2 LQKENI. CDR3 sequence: CASARGLAGGEQYF. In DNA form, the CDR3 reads TGTGCCAGCGCAAGGGGACTAGCGGGAGGAGAGCAGTACTTC.

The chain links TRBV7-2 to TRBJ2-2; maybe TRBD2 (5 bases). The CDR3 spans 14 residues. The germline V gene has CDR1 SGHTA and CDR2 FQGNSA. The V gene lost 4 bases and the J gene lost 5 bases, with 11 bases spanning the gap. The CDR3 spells CASSWRRGTGELFF. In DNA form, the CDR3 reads TGTGCCAGCAGCTGGAGGAGAGGAACCGGGGAGCTGTTTTTT. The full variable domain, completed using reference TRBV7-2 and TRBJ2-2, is GAGVSQSPSNKVTEKGKDVELRCDPISGHTALYWYRQSLGQGLEFLIYFQGNSAPDKSGLPSDRFSAERTGGSVSTLTIQRTQQEDSAVYLCASSWRRGTGELFFGEGSRLTVL.

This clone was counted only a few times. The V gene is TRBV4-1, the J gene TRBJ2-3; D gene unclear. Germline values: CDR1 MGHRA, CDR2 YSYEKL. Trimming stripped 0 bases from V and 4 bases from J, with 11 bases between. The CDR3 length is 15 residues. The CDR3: CASSQDSSAADTQYF. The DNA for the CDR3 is TGCGCCAGCAGCCAAGATTCATCCGCGGCAGATACGCAGTATTTT.

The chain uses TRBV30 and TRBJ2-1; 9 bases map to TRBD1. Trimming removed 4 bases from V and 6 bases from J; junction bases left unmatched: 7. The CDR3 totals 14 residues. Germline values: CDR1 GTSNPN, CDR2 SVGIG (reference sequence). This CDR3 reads CAWTRDREINEQFF. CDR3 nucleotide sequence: TGTGCCTGGACTCGGGACAGGGAGATCAATGAGCAGTTCTTC.

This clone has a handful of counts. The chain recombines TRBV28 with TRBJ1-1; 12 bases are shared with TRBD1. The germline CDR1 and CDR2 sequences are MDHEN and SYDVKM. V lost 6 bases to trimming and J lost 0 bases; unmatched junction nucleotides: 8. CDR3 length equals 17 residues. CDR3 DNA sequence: TGTGCCAGCAGCTACCCGGGGACAGGGGGCTTGAACACTGAAGCTTTCTTT. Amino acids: CASSYPGTGGLNTEAFF.

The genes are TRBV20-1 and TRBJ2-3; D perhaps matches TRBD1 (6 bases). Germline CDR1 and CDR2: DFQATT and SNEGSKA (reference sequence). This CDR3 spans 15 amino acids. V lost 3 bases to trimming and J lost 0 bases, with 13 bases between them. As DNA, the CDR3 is TGCAGTGCTAGTCCCAGGGGCAGAAGCACAGATACGCAGTATTTT. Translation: CSASPRGRSTDTQYF.

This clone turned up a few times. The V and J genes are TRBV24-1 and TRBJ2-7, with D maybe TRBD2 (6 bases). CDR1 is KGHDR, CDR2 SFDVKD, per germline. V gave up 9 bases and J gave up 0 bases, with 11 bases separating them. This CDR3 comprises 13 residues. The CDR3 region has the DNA TGTGCCACCGGGGCGGGGAGCTCCTACGAGCAGTACTTC. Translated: CATGAGSSYEQYF.

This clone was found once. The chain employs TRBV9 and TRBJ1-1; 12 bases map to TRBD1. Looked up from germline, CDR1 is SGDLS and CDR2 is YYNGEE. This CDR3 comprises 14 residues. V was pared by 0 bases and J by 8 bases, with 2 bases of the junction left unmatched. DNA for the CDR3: TGTGCCAGCAGCGTAGGGGACAGGGGGCGGGAAGCTTTCTTT. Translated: CASSVGDRGREAFF.

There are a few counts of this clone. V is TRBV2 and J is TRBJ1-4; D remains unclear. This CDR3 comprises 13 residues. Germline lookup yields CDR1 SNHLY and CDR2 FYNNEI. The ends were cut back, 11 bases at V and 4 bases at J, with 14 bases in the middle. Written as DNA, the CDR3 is TGTGCCTCGAGTCGGGGTGTTAATGAAAAACTGTTTTTT. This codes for CASSRGVNEKLFF.

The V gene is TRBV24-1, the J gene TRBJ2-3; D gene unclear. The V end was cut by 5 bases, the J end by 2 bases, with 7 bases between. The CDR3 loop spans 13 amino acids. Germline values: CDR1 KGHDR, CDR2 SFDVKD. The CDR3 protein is CATSGQATDTQYF. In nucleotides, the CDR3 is TGTGCCACCAGTGGGCAGGCCACAGATACGCAGTATTTT.

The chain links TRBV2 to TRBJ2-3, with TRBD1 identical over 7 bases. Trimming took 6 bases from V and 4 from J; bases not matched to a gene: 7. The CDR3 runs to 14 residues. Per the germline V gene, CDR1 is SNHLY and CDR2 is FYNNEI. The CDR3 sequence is CASSRQGVPDTQYF. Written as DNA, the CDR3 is TGTGCCAGCAGCCGACAGGGAGTCCCAGATACGCAGTATTTT. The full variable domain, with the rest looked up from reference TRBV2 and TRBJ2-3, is EPEVTQTPSHQVTQMGQEVILRCVPISNHLYFYWYRQILGQKVEFLVSFYNNEISEKSEIFDDQFSVERPDGSNFTLKIRSTKLEDSAMYFCASSRQGVPDTQYFGPGTRLTVL.

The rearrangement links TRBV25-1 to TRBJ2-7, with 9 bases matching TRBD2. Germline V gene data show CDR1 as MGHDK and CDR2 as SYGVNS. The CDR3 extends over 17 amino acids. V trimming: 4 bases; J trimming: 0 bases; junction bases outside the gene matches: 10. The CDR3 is CASSGRLAGPSSYEQYF. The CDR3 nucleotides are TGTGCCAGCAGTGGACGGCTAGCGGGACCGAGCTCCTACGAGCAGTACTTC.

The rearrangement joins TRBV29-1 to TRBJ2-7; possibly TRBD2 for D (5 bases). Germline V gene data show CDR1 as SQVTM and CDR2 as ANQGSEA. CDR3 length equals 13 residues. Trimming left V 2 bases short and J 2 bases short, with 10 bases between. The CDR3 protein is CSVESQEAYEQYF. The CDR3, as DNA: TGCAGCGTTGAAAGCCAGGAGGCCTACGAGCAGTACTTC.